Below, one T cell receptor beta chain is given with its context. The sample comes from a study of blood T cell repertoires in COVID-19. Seattle enrolled patients during active infection and tracked them longitudinally. The CDR3 is made up of 17 amino acids. CDR1 is KGHDR, CDR2 SFDVKD, per germline. Trimming removed 3 bases from V and 2 bases from J; junction bases left unmatched: 7. The assay was immunoSEQ multiplex PCR, and TCRdb's table has in-frame clones only and misses some. The sample consists of some 200,000 clones, roughly 94% of them appearing once. What was sequenced was peripheral blood. The receptor comes from a man in his thirties or forties with COVID-19, enrolled during active disease. The chain couples TRBV24-1 to TRBJ1-4, with TRBD1 matching 8 bases. CDR3: CATSDHGRGHTNEKLFF. The CDR3 bases are TGTGCCACCAGTGATCACGGCAGGGGGCACACTAATGAAAAACTGTTTTTT.